Shown below are 27 T cell receptor beta chains from a single sample sequenced in a study of blood T cell repertoires in COVID-19. Only in-frame clones appear in the TCRdb table, and some are missing; sequencing was by immunoSEQ multiplex PCR. The table lists about 480,000 clones, 85% to 90% of them singletons. Sequencing was carried out using peripheral blood. These receptors were obtained from a man aged 18 to 30 with COVID-19, enrolled during active disease.

About this clone: Sequence at one end of the junction differs from germline and may be a read error. The rearrangement uses TRBV24-1 and TRBJ2-2; 9 bases fit TRBD2. The CDR3 totals 19 residues. Germline V gives CDR1 KGHDR, CDR2 SFDVKD. The CDR3 bases are TGTGCCATCGGGGCCTCATGGACTAGCGCGATCCGAGGGTCGCGGGGAGCTGTTTTT. Protein sequence: CAIGASWTSAIRGSRGAVF.

This chain joins TRBV2 and TRBJ2-7; 9 bases line up with TRBD2. Looked up from germline, CDR1 is SNHLY and CDR2 is FYNNEI. This CDR3 comprises 14 residues. After removal of 0 bases from V and 7 bases from J, the junction contained 4 bases not matched to a gene. The CDR3 protein is CASSEAPLAGEQYF. The DNA for the CDR3 is TGTGCCAGCAGTGAAGCGCCCCTAGCGGGGGAGCAGTACTTC.

The chain is built from TRBV11-3 and TRBJ2-6, with D possibly TRBD2 on 6 matching bases. Germline V lookup: CDR1 SGHNT, CDR2 YENEEA. Trimming left V 4 bases short and J 0 bases short, with 19 bases between. The CDR3 sequence is 19 residues long. The CDR3 spells CASSSERELGGSGANVLTF. The CDR3, as DNA: TGTGCCAGCAGCTCGGAAAGGGAGCTGGGGGGCTCTGGGGCCAACGTCCTGACTTTC.

CDR3 sequence (DNA): TGTGCCATCAGCGGGACAGGGGTTCAGGAGACCCAGTACTTC. It translates to CAISGTGVQETQYF. This chain links TRBV10-3 with TRBJ2-5, with 10 positions matching TRBD1. The trim removed 6 bases at V and 5 bases at J, leaving 6 bases unmatched. The length of the CDR3 is 14 residues. The germline V gene has CDR1 ENHRY and CDR2 SYGVKD.

The chain is built from TRBV5-4 and TRBJ2-3; TRBD1 matches at 9 bases. V dropped 4 bases and J dropped 6; count of bases not matched to a gene: 9. CDR3 length equals 15 residues. Germline CDR1 reads SGHNT; CDR2 reads YYREEE (reference sequence). The CDR3 sequence is CASSPLQGADDTQYF. The CDR3 coding sequence is TGTGCCAGCAGCCCTTTACAGGGGGCGGATGATACGCAGTATTTT.

The rearrangement uses TRBV2 and TRBJ1-5; 8 bases map to TRBD1. Germline assignment: CDR1 SNHLY and CDR2 FYNNEI. There are 16 residues in the CDR3. V was clipped by 6 bases and J by 4 bases; unmatched bases: 11. The CDR3 region is CASSADFDRGNQPQHF. CDR3 nucleotides: TGTGCCAGCAGCGCTGATTTCGACAGGGGAAATCAGCCCCAGCATTTT.

CDR3 residues: CASSSRGSPLHF. In DNA form, the CDR3 reads TGTGCCAGCAGCTCCAGAGGTTCACCCCTCCACTTT. The chain uses TRBV7-9 and TRBJ1-6; D remains unclear. This CDR3 has 12 residues. Trimming cost V 4 bases and J 9 bases, with 7 bases left between them. Germline V CDR1 and CDR2: SEHNR, FQNEAQ (reference sequence). Drawing the rest from reference TRBV7-9 and TRBJ1-6, the complete variable domain is DTGVSQNPRHKITKRGQNVTFRCDPISEHNRLYWYRQTLGQGPEFLTYFQNEAQLEKSRLLSDRFSAERPKGSFSTLEIQRTEQGDSAMYLCASSSRGSPLHFGNGTRLTVT.

Here the CDR3 reads CASSESGGVETQYF. As DNA, the CDR3 is TGTGCCAGCAGTGAGTCAGGGGGCGTAGAGACCCAGTACTTC. The rearrangement joins TRBV2 to TRBJ2-5; 8 bases map to TRBD1. Trimming cost V 3 bases and J 4 bases; bases outside gene matches: 4. Per germline, CDR1 SNHLY and CDR2 FYNNEI. This CDR3 contains 14 residues.

The chain joins TRBV15 to TRBJ2-7; 14 bases line up with TRBD2. Trimming at V came to 1 base and at J to 3 bases, leaving 8 bases not matched to a gene. The CDR3 extends over 18 amino acids. Germline V gene lookup returns CDR1 LNHNV and CDR2 YYDKDF (reference sequence). Here the CDR3 reads CATSRGGLAGVGLYEQYF. CDR3 sequence (DNA): TGTGCCACCAGCAGAGGGGGACTAGCGGGGGTCGGGCTCTACGAGCAGTACTTC.

V usage is TRBV2 and J usage is TRBJ1-4, with a weak D call TRBD1 (6 bases). V lost 5 bases and J lost 6, with 13 bases in between. The CDR3 is 14 amino acids. Germline lookup yields CDR1 SNHLY and CDR2 FYNNEI. CDR3 in DNA: TGTGCCAGCAGTTTCCAGGGGAGAGATGAAAAACTGTTTTTT. Encoded protein: CASSFQGRDEKLFF.

V is TRBV24-1 and J is TRBJ2-5, with TRBD2 matching over 12 bases. V lost 5 bases, J lost 1 base, and 1 base stayed unmatched. This CDR3 has 15 amino acids. Germline V gene lookup returns CDR1 KGHDR and CDR2 SFDVKD. CDR3 DNA sequence: TGTGCCACCAGTGCGACTAGCGGGAGCCAAGAGACCCAGTACTTC. It specifies CATSATSGSQETQYF.

The chain carries TRBV18 and TRBJ1-2; a weak D match, TRBD1 (6 bases). The CDR3 extends over 13 amino acids. The V gene lost 5 bases and the J gene lost 4 bases, with 11 bases spanning the gap. Germline CDR1 KGHSH, CDR2 LQKENI. CDR3 loop: CASSEQGSYGYTF. CDR3 in DNA: TGTGCCAGCTCAGAACAGGGATCCTATGGCTACACCTTC.

The V gene is TRBV5-1, the J gene TRBJ2-1, with D possibly TRBD2 on 6 matching bases. V lost 0 bases to trimming and J lost 5 bases, with 12 bases between them. The CDR3 has 15 residues. Per the germline V gene, CDR1 is SGHRS and CDR2 is YFSETQ. CDR3: CASSLETSSHNEQFF. The CDR3 nucleotides are TGCGCCAGCAGCTTGGAGACTAGTTCACACAATGAGCAGTTCTTC. The full variable domain, with the rest looked up from reference TRBV5-1 and TRBJ2-1, is KAGVTQTPRYLIKTRGQQVTLSCSPISGHRSVSWYQQTPGQGLQFLFEYFSETQRNKGNFPGRFSGRQFSNSRSEMNVSTLELGDSALYLCASSLETSSHNEQFFGPGTRLTVL.

The rearrangement joins TRBV11-1 to TRBJ2-7, with 8 bases lining up with TRBD1. With 4 bases clipped from V and 3 bases from J, the junction kept 8 bases outside the gene matches. Germline CDR1 SGHAT, CDR2 FQDESV (reference sequence). The CDR3 loop spans 15 amino acids. The chain's CDR3 is CASSSRDRYDYEQYF. The CDR3 DNA sequence: TGTGCCAGCAGCTCCCGGGACAGGTATGACTACGAGCAGTACTTC.

This chain links TRBV27 with TRBJ2-7; 8 bases fit TRBD1. The V gene's germline CDR1 is MNHEY and CDR2 SMNVEV (reference sequence). J was trimmed by 2 bases and V by 0 bases; bases with no gene match: 3. The CDR3 loop spans 15 amino acids. CDR3 amino acids: CASSLSLDRAYEQYF. For the CDR3, the DNA is TGTGCCAGCAGTTTATCTTTGGACAGGGCCTACGAGCAGTACTTC.

J is TRBJ2-5 and V is TRBV5-1; 7 bases are a match to TRBD2. In germline, CDR1 is SGHRS, CDR2 YFSETQ. V lost 0 bases and J lost 7; bases outside the gene matches: 12. This CDR3 comprises 16 residues. CDR3 DNA: TGCGCCAGCAGCTTGGAGGGGACTAACTCCCTAGCGACCCAGTACTTC. Protein: CASSLEGTNSLATQYF.

The chain uses TRBV3-1 (or the pseudogene TRBV3-2) and TRBJ1-2; the match to TRBD1 covers 8 bases. The V segment lost 1 base and the J segment 4 bases; nucleotides outside the gene matches: 5. This CDR3 contains 15 residues. Germline V gene sequence: CDR1 LGHDT, CDR2 YNNKEL (reference sequence). CDR3 loop: CASSQGWDRIYGYTF. CDR3 nucleotides: TGTGCCAGCAGCCAAGGGTGGGACAGGATCTATGGCTACACCTTC.

This clone was seen a few times. This chain connects TRBV5-4 to TRBJ2-7; 10 bases map to TRBD2. Germline V gene sequence: CDR1 SGHNT, CDR2 YYREEE (reference sequence). The junction had 5 bases not matched to a gene; V was cut back by 1 base and J by 4 bases. The CDR3 is 15 residues long. The DNA of the CDR3 is TGTGCCAGCAGCTTGATCACTAGCGGGGCATACGAGCAGTACTTC. It translates to CASSLITSGAYEQYF.

J is TRBJ2-7 and V is TRBV5-5, with 12 bases lining up with TRBD2. V lost 2 bases to trimming and J lost 0 bases; unmatched junction nucleotides: 6. The length of the CDR3 is 17 residues. Germline V gene sequence: CDR1 SGHKS, CDR2 YYEKEE (reference sequence). CDR3 sequence reads: CASSLGLAGLHSYEQYF. CDR3 DNA: TGTGCCAGCAGCTTAGGACTAGCGGGGCTACACTCCTACGAGCAGTACTTC.

This sequence joins TRBV18 and TRBJ2-4; 10 positions agree with TRBD1. Germline assignment: CDR1 KGHSH and CDR2 LQKENI. The CDR3 runs to 15 residues. Losses at the gene ends were 3 bases for V and 8 bases for J; bases not matched to a gene: 7. Written as DNA, the CDR3 is TGTGCCAGCTCACCGCCGACAGGGGGCGAGTACATTCAGTACTTC. As protein: CASSPPTGGEYIQYF. Full variable domain (missing parts from reference TRBV18 and TRBJ2-4): NAGVMQNPRHLVRRRGQEARLRCSPMKGHSHVYWYRQLPEEGLKFMVYLQKENIIDESGMPKERFSAEFPKEGPSILRIQQVVRGDSAAYFCASSPPTGGEYIQYFGAGTRLSVL.

This chain uses TRBV2 with TRBJ1-5, with D perhaps matching TRBD1 (5 bases). The V gene's germline CDR1 is SNHLY and CDR2 FYNNEI. This CDR3 has 14 amino acids. Deletions cut 4 bases from V and 7 bases from J, with 14 bases between. CDR3 DNA: TGTGCCAGCAGTGCCGGGGGTTTCCGGCAGCCCCAGCATTTT. Protein: CASSAGGFRQPQHF.

This sequence joins TRBV6-5 and TRBJ2-7, with D possibly matching TRBD2 (6 bases). V lost 7 bases and J lost 0, with 10 bases in between. This CDR3 is 13 amino acids long. The germline CDR1 and CDR2 sequences are MNHEY and SVGAGI. The CDR3 region has the DNA TGTGCCAGCAAGGCGGGAAGCTCCTACGAGCAGTACTTC. Its translation: CASKAGSSYEQYF.

This chain connects TRBV27 to TRBJ2-1, with no clear D. Per the germline V gene, CDR1 is MNHEY and CDR2 is SMNVEV (reference sequence). This CDR3 region has 13 residues. The V and J ends lost 4 bases and 5 bases respectively, with 9 bases between them. CDR3 loop: CASSSLRHNEQFF. CDR3 DNA: TGTGCCAGCAGTTCTCTGCGCCACAATGAGCAGTTCTTC.

The rearrangement uses TRBV6-5 and TRBJ1-3; TRBD1 might be the D (6 bases). CDR3 length equals 14 residues. Per germline, CDR1 MNHEY and CDR2 SVGAGI. V was trimmed by 4 bases and J by 4 bases, leaving 11 bases between them. CDR3 DNA: TGTGCCAGCAGTTGGTCAGGGGTCGGAAACACCATATATTTT. This sequence encodes CASSWSGVGNTIYF.

This clone has only one observation. The genes are TRBV5-1 and TRBJ2-7, with a tentative D call TRBD1 (6 bases). CDR1 and CDR2 from the germline V gene are SGHRS and YFSETQ. This CDR3 has 13 residues. V was clipped by 3 bases and J by 6 bases, with 13 bases between them. The CDR3 DNA is TGCGCCAGCAGCTGGGGGACACAAGGCGAGCAGTACTTC. Translated: CASSWGTQGEQYF.

V is TRBV5-6 and J is TRBJ1-1; tentative D call: TRBD1 (6 bases). In germline, CDR1 is SGHDT, CDR2 YYEEEE. V was clipped by 5 bases and J by 5 bases, with 13 bases between them. This CDR3 comprises 13 residues. CDR3 region: CASSIQGRTEAFF. CDR3 bases: TGTGCCAGCAGTATACAGGGCCGTACTGAAGCTTTCTTT.

This chain joins TRBV2 and TRBJ2-1; TRBD2 aligns across 7 bases. Per germline, CDR1 SNHLY and CDR2 FYNNEI. Germline trimming cut 6 bases from V and 0 bases from J; bases unmatched to any gene: 5. There are 15 residues in the CDR3. CDR3 protein: CASRSRGSSYNEQFF. The DNA for the CDR3 is TGTGCCAGCAGATCTCGCGGGAGCTCCTACAATGAGCAGTTCTTC.